This entry lists 31 T cell receptor beta chains sequenced from one sample in a study of blood T cells in healthy people across ages. Sample-barcoded 5' priming and a J-beta primer mix drove a second PCR of roughly 6 to 12 cycles. Each CDR3 protein gets one entry after TCRdb re-called the 5' RACE reads with MiXCR. The profile shows approximately 730,000 distinct CDR3 sequences, about 42% of them singletons. Material for sequencing was blood. Receptors originate from an older woman in good health.

This chain connects TRBV5-1 to TRBJ2-1; 11 positions match TRBD2. The trim removed 4 bases at V and 6 bases at J, leaving 9 bases unmatched. CDR1 is SGHRS, CDR2 YFSETQ, per germline. The CDR3 covers 16 residues. As DNA, the CDR3 is TGCGCCAGCAGCCCAAGTGGGACTAGCGGAGGCAATGAGCAGTTCTTC. Protein: CASSPSGTSGGNEQFF.

The chain joins TRBV9 to TRBJ1-6, with TRBD1 as a possible D gene (6 bases). Trimming left V 2 bases short and J 7 bases short, with 10 bases between. The length of the CDR3 is 14 residues. Per germline, CDR1 SGDLS and CDR2 YYNGEE. The CDR3 DNA is TGTGCCAGCAGCGTGGGGGCAGAGAATTCACCCCTCCACTTT. The encoded protein is CASSVGAENSPLHF.

This clonotype showed up just once. The chain recombines TRBV25-1 with TRBJ2-5; D unclear. Germline assignment: CDR1 MGHDK and CDR2 SYGVNS. Trimming pared 0 bases from V and 5 bases from J, leaving 7 bases between. The length of the CDR3 is 13 residues. The CDR3 sequence is CASSEYTVETQYF. The CDR3 bases are TGTGCCAGCAGTGAATACACGGTGGAGACCCAGTACTTC.

In this sample, this clonotype turned up a few times. The chain combines TRBV29-1 with TRBJ1-5; 8 nucleotides match TRBD1. Germline V CDR1 and CDR2: SQVTM, ANQGSEA. The CDR3 is 13 amino acids. Losses at the gene ends were 5 bases for V and 1 base for J; bases not matched to a gene: 1. Here the CDR3 reads CSVQGASNQPQHF. CDR3 DNA sequence: TGCAGCGTTCAGGGGGCCAGCAATCAGCCCCAGCATTTT.

This clonotype has more than one count but fewer than ten. The CDR3 sequence: CASSYQGQGVETQYF. In DNA, the CDR3 is TGTGCCAGCAGTTACCAGGGACAGGGGGTGGAGACCCAGTACTTC. The rearrangement joins TRBV6-5 to TRBJ2-5; 11 bases line up with TRBD1. Losses at the gene ends were 2 bases for V and 5 bases for J; bases not matched to a gene: 4. The CDR3 is made up of 15 amino acids. The germline gives CDR1 MNHEY, CDR2 SVGAGI.

This clonotype was seen only a few times. The chain couples TRBV4-3 to TRBJ1-1; weak D call: TRBD1 (6 bases). The germline V gene encodes CDR1 LGHNA and CDR2 YSLEER. Between the trimmed V and J ends, which lost 2 bases and 0 bases, there was a span of 10 bases. The CDR3 is 15 residues long. This CDR3 reads CASSQPQGVNTEAFF. In DNA, the CDR3 is TGCGCCAGCAGCCAACCACAGGGCGTGAACACTGAAGCTTTCTTT.

Regarding this clonotype: Possible read error: a much larger clone is one base away. The chain joins TRBV20-1 to TRBJ2-7; TRBD2 aligns across 11 bases. Germline loops: CDR1 DFQATT, CDR2 SNEGSKA (reference sequence). CDR3 size: 15 residues. The V segment lost 4 bases and the J segment 7 bases; nucleotides outside the gene matches: 12. CDR3 in amino acids: CSATSPSGGSNEQYF. Written as DNA, the CDR3 is TGCAGTGCTACCTCGCCTAGCGGGGGGTCGAATGAGCAGTACTTC.

This clonotype was found a few times. CDR3 DNA sequence: TGTGCCACCAGCAGAGGGACTAGCGGGGGGGCCTACAATGAGCAGTTCTTC. The encoded protein is CATSRGTSGGAYNEQFF. This sequence joins TRBV15 and TRBJ2-1, with TRBD2 matching 15 bases. Trimming took 1 base from V and 2 from J; bases not matched to a gene: 0. This CDR3 has 17 amino acids. From germline, CDR1 is LNHNV and CDR2 YYDKDF (reference sequence).

This clonotype was seen at least ten times. The chain couples TRBV11-2 to TRBJ2-5; TRBD2 matches 7 bases. V was pared by 4 bases and J by 11 bases, with 7 bases of the junction left unmatched. Germline CDR1 reads SGHAT; CDR2 reads FQNNGV. The CDR3 spans 12 residues. The CDR3 reads CASSSRGGEQYF. Written as DNA, the CDR3 is TGTGCCAGCAGCTCCCGCGGGGGTGAGCAGTACTTC.

The chain carries TRBV7-8 and TRBJ2-1, with 8 nucleotides matching TRBD2. CDR1 is SGHVS, CDR2 FQNEAQ, per germline. This CDR3 region has 17 residues. V lost 5 bases and J lost 0; bases outside the gene matches: 9. Here the CDR3 reads CASSPGSGVSSYNEQFF. In nucleotides, the CDR3 is TGTGCCAGCAGCCCTGGTAGCGGGGTTAGCTCCTACAATGAGCAGTTCTTC.

This rearrangement joins TRBV3-1 to TRBJ1-4, with 7 bases matching TRBD1. Germline CDR1 LGHDT, CDR2 YNNKEL (reference sequence). V shed 3 bases, J shed 2 bases, and the junction held 3 bases outside the gene matches. The CDR3 is made up of 15 amino acids. DNA of the CDR3: TGTGCCAGCAGCCATACAGGGGCGACTAATGAAAAACTGTTTTTT. It codes for CASSHTGATNEKLFF.

The chain joins TRBV10-3 to TRBJ1-5; D not resolved. V was cut by 3 bases and J by 2 bases, with 8 bases left in between. Germline CDR1 is ENHRY and CDR2 is SYGVKD. CDR3 length: 14 residues. The CDR3 is CAISDVAGNQPQHF. CDR3 bases: TGTGCCATCAGTGATGTGGCGGGCAATCAGCCCCAGCATTTT.

The chain recombines TRBV7-9 with TRBJ2-5, with TRBD1 matching over 9 bases. Germline CDR1 reads SEHNR; CDR2 reads FQNEAQ (reference sequence). CDR3 length: 14 amino acids. Losses at the gene ends were 2 bases for V and 4 bases for J; bases not matched to a gene: 2. The CDR3 region has the DNA TGTGCCAGCAGCTTATACAGGGGGCCAGAGACCCAGTACTTC. Translation gives CASSLYRGPETQYF.

A single count supports this clonotype. It may be a read error: a sequence one base away is much more abundant. The chain is built from TRBV7-2 and TRBJ2-3; D is undetermined. The CDR3 extends over 15 amino acids. Germline CDR1 is SGHTA and CDR2 is FQGNSA. CDR3 nucleotides: TGTGCCAGCAGCTTAGCCGATTACAGCACAGATACGCGGTATTTT. Its protein product is CASSLADYSTDTRYF. Together with reference TRBV7-2 and TRBJ2-3, the CDR3 gives the full variable domain: GAGVSQSPSNKVTEKGKDVELRCDPISGHTALYWYRQSLGQGLEFLIYFQGNSAPDKSGLPSDRFSAERTGGSVSTLTIQRTQQEDSAVYLCASSLADYSTDTRYFGPGTRLTVL.

With regard to this clonotype: An end of the junction does not agree with germline; a read error may underlie this. V and J are TRBV20-1 and TRBJ2-7, with TRBD2 matching 8 bases. The CDR3 spans 14 residues. CDR1 DFQATT and CDR2 SNEGSKA come from the germline V gene (reference sequence). The CDR3 DNA reads as TGCAGTGCTTCCTTAAGCGGGAGCTTTTACGGGCAGTACTTC. It is translated as CSASLSGSFYGQYF.

There are many counts of this clonotype. This chain connects TRBV11-2 to TRBJ2-3; D is unclear. The CDR3 spans 15 residues. V gave up 1 base and J gave up 4 bases, with 12 bases separating them. Germline CDR1 SGHAT, CDR2 FQNNGV. CDR3 region: CASSLVPGRPDTQYF. CDR3 bases: TGTGCCAGCAGCTTAGTACCCGGCCGCCCAGATACGCAGTATTTT.

This clonotype occurred a few times. The genes are TRBV6-1 and TRBJ2-3; D not resolved. Trimming took 7 bases from V and 2 from J, leaving 10 bases between them. There are 13 residues in the CDR3. Germline values: CDR1 MNHNS, CDR2 SASEGT. CDR3: CASTTDFTDTQYF. CDR3 bases: TGTGCCAGCACCACAGATTTCACAGATACGCAGTATTTT.

The rearrangement uses TRBV5-1 and TRBJ1-2, with D uncertain. The V gene's germline CDR1 is SGHRS and CDR2 YFSETQ. The length of the CDR3 is 11 residues. V lost 5 bases, J lost 8 bases, and 10 bases lay in between. The CDR3 is CASSGAVGYTF. The CDR3 DNA sequence: TGCGCCAGCAGTGGTGCTGTGGGCTACACCTTC.

CDR3 sequence reads: CASSVVSGGVFTDTQYF. CDR3 nucleotides: TGTGCCAGCAGCGTAGTAAGCGGGGGGGTTTTCACAGATACGCAGTATTTT. The V gene is TRBV11-2, the J gene TRBJ2-3; 10 bases are a match to TRBD2. The V segment lost 5 bases and the J segment 2 bases; nucleotides outside the gene matches: 10. This CDR3 region has 17 residues. CDR1 is SGHAT, CDR2 FQNNGV, per germline.

This clonotype was seen a few times. The chain uses TRBV7-9 and TRBJ2-1, with no clear D. The V end lost 5 bases, the J end lost 7 bases, and 15 bases lay between the germline ends. There are 14 residues in the CDR3. Germline lookup yields CDR1 SEHNR and CDR2 FQNEAQ (reference sequence). This chain's CDR3 is CASSLGPTTNEQFF. The CDR3 DNA reads TGTGCCAGCAGCCTCGGGCCTACCACTAATGAGCAGTTCTTC.

This clonotype was observed at least ten times. The J gene is TRBJ2-3, the V gene TRBV11-1; 8 positions match TRBD2. This CDR3 spans 15 amino acids. In germline, CDR1 is SGHAT, CDR2 FQDESV (reference sequence). Trimming at V came to 4 bases and at J to 2 bases, leaving 5 bases not matched to a gene. DNA of the CDR3: TGTGCCAGCAGCTCACCGGGACTAGACACAGATACGCAGTATTTT. This gives the protein CASSSPGLDTDTQYF.

This clonotype appeared a few times. This chain links TRBV3-1 with TRBJ2-3, with 10 bases aligning to TRBD2. In germline, CDR1 is LGHDT, CDR2 YNNKEL (reference sequence). The V segment lost 4 bases and the J segment 9 bases; nucleotides outside the gene matches: 13. The CDR3 totals 16 residues. The CDR3 here is CASSRFSGGAPSTQYF. The DNA of the CDR3 is TGTGCCAGCAGCCGCTTCAGCGGGGGGGCCCCCAGCACGCAGTATTTT.

CDR3 protein: CATSDTRQGQETQYF. The CDR3 bases are TGTGCCACCAGTGACACCAGACAGGGCCAAGAGACCCAGTACTTC. J is TRBJ2-5 and V is TRBV24-1, with 7 bases matching TRBD1. The length of the CDR3 is 15 residues. From germline, CDR1 is KGHDR and CDR2 SFDVKD. The J segment lost 1 base and the V segment lost 4 bases, leaving 5 bases of the junction unmatched.

This chain joins TRBV7-9 and TRBJ2-7; perhaps D is TRBD1 or TRBD2 (6 bases each). Trimming took 7 bases from V and 3 from J, leaving 19 bases between them. This CDR3 spans 15 amino acids. CDR1 is SEHNR, CDR2 FQNEAQ, per germline (reference sequence). CDR3 region: CASTRVLGGGYEQYF. The DNA for the CDR3 is TGTGCCAGCACCCGGGTGTTAGGGGGAGGCTACGAGCAGTACTTC.

This chain connects TRBV12-3 or TRBV12-4 to TRBJ2-7; no clear D. V dropped 2 bases and J dropped 2 bases, with 7 bases sitting between them. The CDR3 loop spans 13 amino acids. Here the CDR3 reads CASSLRNAYEQYF. The CDR3 coding sequence is TGTGCCAGCAGTTTAAGGAACGCCTACGAGCAGTACTTC.

The rearrangement links TRBV10-3 to TRBJ2-4; either TRBD1 or TRBD2 may supply D (5 bases each). From germline, CDR1 is ENHRY and CDR2 SYGVKD. The V end lost 8 bases, the J end lost 2 bases, and 16 bases lay between the germline ends. The CDR3 has 15 amino acids. The CDR3 DNA reads TGTGCCATCGCTGCCGGGGACGGTACCAAAAACATTCAGTACTTC. Residues: CAIAAGDGTKNIQYF.

The rearrangement links TRBV3-1 to TRBJ1-1; D is undetermined. Germline V lookup: CDR1 LGHDT, CDR2 YNNKEL (reference sequence). Trimming took off 0 bases at V and 7 bases at J, with 9 bases between the two ends. There are 13 residues in the CDR3. The CDR3, as DNA: TGTGCCAGCAGCCAAGATAGGACCGGTGAAGCTTTCTTT. The encoded protein is CASSQDRTGEAFF.

This chain connects TRBV21-1 to TRBJ1-1; the listed D gene, TRBD1, was not tested against the DNA. TRBV21-1 is a recognized pseudogene. The CDR3 covers 12 residues. The CDR3 sequence: CASQGPDTEAFF. DNA for the CDR3: TGTGCCAGTCAGGGCCCGGACACTGAAGCTTTCTTT.

The chain uses TRBV20-1 and TRBJ2-3; D unresolved. The length of the CDR3 is 17 residues. V was pared by 6 bases and J by 0 bases, with 22 bases between. From germline, CDR1 is DFQATT and CDR2 SNEGSKA (reference sequence). The CDR3 DNA reads TGCAGTGCCCCCCCCGCTACTGGTCGGCAAAGCACAGATACGCAGTATTTT. This gives the protein CSAPPATGRQSTDTQYF.

V and J are TRBV12-3 or TRBV12-4 and TRBJ1-5, with D unresolved. The CDR3 length is 14 residues. V dropped 1 base and J dropped 3 bases, with 7 bases sitting between them. The DNA for the CDR3 is TGTGCCAGCAGTTTAGTGGCAATCAATCAGCCCCAGCATTTT. This codes for CASSLVAINQPQHF.

This clonotype was observed a few times. V is TRBV20-1 and J is TRBJ2-7, with 8 bases lining up with TRBD1. The germline CDR1 and CDR2 sequences are DFQATT and SNEGSKA (reference sequence). With 6 bases clipped from V and 2 bases from J, the junction kept 6 bases outside the gene matches. The CDR3 runs 13 residues. The CDR3 reads CSADRALPYEQYF. In DNA, the CDR3 is TGCAGTGCGGACAGGGCCCTACCCTACGAGCAGTACTTC.